This TCR beta chain was recovered during a study of blood T cell repertoires in COVID-19. The overall study: PBMCs, B-cell-depleted T cells, or T cells were the source of the cDNA or gDNA that made up the material.

Two negative PCRs, clearance, or symptom resolution had been documented for recovered Cohort 3 donors. Per the original methods: Nucleated cell counts were estimated from reference gene primer amplification. Profiled with immunoSEQ multiplex PCR; TCRdb holds only in-frame clones, not every one. V and J calls and clone size are given by that table; D and trimming were obtained from the DNA. The data show approximately 220,000 clones, with roughly 90% seen just once and just over 2.5% held by the top ten. The CDR3 contains 15 residues. From germline, CDR1 is KGHSH and CDR2 LQKENI. J gave up 4 bases and V 3 bases, and 3 bases lay outside the gene matches.

This receptor was identified in a woman aged 25-40 years who had recovered from COVID-19. This rearrangement joins TRBV18 to TRBJ1-4; 9 bases agree with TRBD1. Sequencing was carried out using PBMCs or T cells enriched from blood (not recorded which). The CDR3 reads CASSPGQGINEKLFF. The DNA of the CDR3 is TGTGCCAGCTCACCCGGACAGGGGATTAATGAAAAACTGTTTTTT.